This TCR beta chain was identified in a study of CD8+ T cells in alopecia areata. Broader study findings: Across lesional scalp, and particularly alopecia totalis/universalis, clonality surpassed that of normal scalp. Patients shared TCRs less clearly than mice did, possibly owing to HLA.

Isolated RNA was reverse transcribed into cDNA used as the sequencing template. Data came from immunoSEQ multiplex PCR; TCRdb stores just in-frame clones and leaves some out. The table shows 120,000 or so clones, with around 48% occurring only once. Germline V gives CDR1 MNHEY, CDR2 SVGAGI. Trimming cost V 5 bases and J 0 bases, with 6 bases left between them. The CDR3 length is 13 residues. With regard to this clone: No antigen is known for it. A single base separates this from a much larger clone, so it may be a read error.

Peripheral blood, together with lesional scalp punch biopsies, was collected from alopecia areata patients. PBMC-derived CD4+ and CD8+ T cells were sorted. The specimen sequenced was NKG2D-low CD8+ T cells sorted from blood. The genes are TRBV6-5 and TRBJ2-3; D uncertain. This TCR derives from a human donor with alopecia areata. CDR3 amino acids: CASSESSTDTQYF. CDR3 in DNA: TGTGCCAGCAGTGAGTCTAGCACAGATACGCAGTATTTT.